The following is a T cell receptor beta chain sequence with its context. Its matching antigen is unknown. This sample was taken from a study of OX40 agonist ivuxolimab in advanced cancers. General study findings and limits: The study did not work out the antigen specificity of the expanded peripheral T cells.

The protocol was immunoSEQ multiplex PCR, while the TCRdb copy is restricted to in-frame clones and leaves out a portion. The data contain tens of thousands of clones, 90% of them singletons. The source material was CD4+ or CD8+ T cells sorted from blood, sampled in a trial of the OX40 agonist ivuxolimab. This receptor was taken from an adult with an advanced solid tumor such as melanoma, head and neck, liver or kidney cancer.

The chain's CDR3 is CASSLDRNSEQYV. The CDR3 nucleotides are TGTGCCAGCAGCTTAGATAGGAACAGCGAGCAGTACGTC. This rearrangement joins TRBV7-9 to TRBJ2-7; no clear D. There are 13 residues in the CDR3. Germline V gives CDR1 SEHNR, CDR2 FQNEAQ (reference sequence). V shed 1 base and J shed 6 bases, with 10 bases lying between them.